Shown below are 5 T cell receptor beta chains from a single sample sequenced in a study of Ad26.COV2.S vaccination and SARS-CoV-2 variants. Generated by immunoSEQ multiplex PCR, the TCRdb table keeps only in-frame clones and is missing some. This sample has some 350,000 clones, with about 85% found just once. The treatment denotes: roughly 20 received Ad26.COV2.S at low or high dose, single or two shots; about 5 received placebo; per-sample allocation not given. Day 63 following the first vaccine or placebo injection was when the samples were taken. The sample here was peripheral blood, taken in a trial of Ad26.COV2.S vaccine versus placebo. These TCRs come from a person between 18 and 65 years old who received the Ad26.COV2.S COVID-19 vaccine or a placebo.

This chain connects TRBV29-1 to TRBJ2-1; D possibly matches TRBD1 or TRBD2 (5 bases each). This CDR3 spans 14 amino acids. Trimming removed 5 bases at V and 1 base at J, with 12 bases between. Germline CDR1 is SQVTM and CDR2 is ANQGSEA. The CDR3 protein is CSVFSGLSYNEQFF. CDR3 nucleotide sequence: TGCAGCGTTTTTTCGGGGCTTTCCTACAATGAGCAGTTCTTC.

The chain carries TRBV7-2 and TRBJ1-2, with TRBD1 as a possible D gene (6 bases). The CDR3 sequence is 14 residues long. V dropped 7 bases and J dropped 5 bases, with 17 bases sitting between them. Looked up from germline, CDR1 is SGHTA and CDR2 is FQGNSA. DNA for the CDR3: TGTGCCAGCAACCAGGGGAGCGATCGATATGGCTACACCTTC. It specifies CASNQGSDRYGYTF.

The genes are TRBV7-9 and TRBJ2-3; the match to TRBD2 covers 11 bases. The CDR3 runs 16 residues. V shed 4 bases, J shed 4 bases, and the junction held 7 bases outside the gene matches. CDR1 and CDR2 (germline): SEHNR, FQNEAQ (reference sequence). The CDR3 spells CASSSLTSGTSDTQYF. CDR3 bases: TGTGCCAGCAGCTCACTGACTAGCGGGACCTCAGATACGCAGTATTTT.

This clone appeared many times. V is TRBV10-2 and J is TRBJ1-6, with TRBD1 as a possible D gene (6 bases). This CDR3 contains 13 residues. Germline-derived CDR1 and CDR2 are WSHSY and SAAADI. V lost 8 bases and J 9 bases, leaving 14 bases between the germline ends. This chain's CDR3 is CASGGDILSPLHF. The CDR3 DNA sequence: TGCGCCAGCGGGGGGGACATTCTTTCACCCCTCCACTTT.

This chain uses TRBV27 with TRBJ1-2; tentatively, D is TRBD1 (6 bases). This CDR3 is built from 18 residues. Germline-derived CDR1 and CDR2 are MNHEY and SMNVEV (reference sequence). V shed 7 bases and J shed 0 bases, with 24 bases lying between them. As DNA, the CDR3 is TGTGCCAGCACCCCAACGGGGACACGGGCAACGTCTAACTATGGCTACACCTTC. It translates to CASTPTGTRATSNYGYTF.